This T cell receptor beta chain emerged from a study of immune cell composition in non-small cell lung cancer. Study-wide results and limits: It was not proven that tumour-reactive clones equal dominant tumour-associated clones.

Normal lung sampling was at least 3 cm from the tumour, as distant as possible. Template was genomic DNA from frozen, unsorted single-cell suspensions. This clone was recorded once. Its matching antigen is unknown. Sequenced by immunoSEQ multiplex PCR; TCRdb stores in-frame clones only, minus some. The data show nearly 2,500 clones, with roughly 77% seen just once and approximately 19% held by the top ten. Sequenced input: non-adjacent lung tissue. The receptor's source is a human donor with non-small cell lung cancer.

Here the CDR3 reads CAWSPGTGGIQETQYF. Written as DNA, the CDR3 is TGTGCCTGGAGCCCCGGGACAGGGGGCATACAAGAGACCCAGTACTTC. The J gene is TRBJ2-5, the V gene TRBV30, with TRBD1 matching 12 bases. Trimming cost V 3 bases and J 2 bases; bases outside gene matches: 7. Germline V lookup: CDR1 GTSNPN, CDR2 SVGIG (reference sequence). The CDR3 has 16 amino acids.